This T cell receptor beta chain came from a study of blood T cells in healthy people across ages. Points from the study as a whole: It was not possible, with unsorted PBMCs, to conclusively compare naive and antigen-experienced cells. Estimated diversity across one million T cells was deemed an underestimate.

Healthy Caucasian individuals from Russia aged about 6 to 90 served as donors. This clonotype was counted at least ten times. Its target is not known. V was shortened by 7 bases and J by 4 bases, with 21 bases between the two germline ends. This CDR3 contains 15 residues. CDR1 is SQVTM and CDR2 is ANQGSEA in the germline V gene. Next came a second PCR, run for roughly 6 to 11 cycles, which used a sample-barcoded 5' primer along with a J-beta primer mix. TCRdb called the 5' RACE reads again in MiXCR, with one record for every CDR3 protein. The sample consists of around 320,000 distinct CDR3 sequences, 25% to 30% of them appearing once.

The chain links TRBV29-1 to TRBJ2-3; D uncertain. The receptor was derived from a woman aged 70-85 years in good health. Sequenced material: blood. The DNA for the CDR3 is TGCAGCGCCTCAAATGCCCCAGCGACCGCAGATACGCAGTATTTT. Translated, it gives CSASNAPATADTQYF.